Listed below are T cell receptor beta chains from one sample, sequenced in a study of beta chain features in type 1 diabetes. Assay used: immunoSEQ multiplex PCR; TCRdb lists only in-frame clones, some missing. The sample lists about 700,000 clones, 13% occurring once. The sequenced material came from naive CD4+ T cells from blood. Receptors were obtained from a man aged 18 to 29 with type 1 diabetes. Both conserved end residues are part of each CDR3. A D gene is named only where the DNA matches it firmly. Clone size appears in some rows only: once, few, many, or a class for an expanded clone.

abundance: few
d_gene: TRBD1
j_gene: TRBJ1-2
v_gene: TRBV19
CDR3aa: CASSITPGGGNYGYTF
CDR3nt: TGTGCCAGTAGTATCACCCCAGGGGGCGGTAACTATGGCTACACCTTC

abundance: few
d_gene: TRBD2
j_gene: TRBJ2-7
v_gene: TRBV6-5
CDR3aa: CASRTSGTYEQYF
CDR3nt: TGTGCCAGCCGGACTAGCGGTACCTACGAGCAGTACTTC

abundance: NA
d_gene: NA
j_gene: TRBJ1-1
v_gene: TRBV7-9
CDR3aa: CASRQGTEAFF
CDR3nt: TGTGCCAGCAGACAGGGAACTGAAGCTTTCTTT

abundance: NA
d_gene: NA
j_gene: TRBJ2-5
v_gene: TRBV5-1
CDR3aa: CASSLSGDTEETQYF
CDR3nt: TGCGCCAGCAGCCTGTCTGGGGACACCGAAGAGACCCAGTACTTC

abundance: few
d_gene: TRBD1
j_gene: TRBJ1-6
v_gene: TRBV5-4
CDR3aa: CASSLAGDRVSSPLHF
CDR3nt: TGTGCCAGCAGCTTGGCCGGGGACAGGGTAAGTTCACCCCTCCACTTT

abundance: few
d_gene: TRBD2
j_gene: TRBJ2-7
v_gene: TRBV18
CDR3aa: CASSRLTSGVSTYEQYF
CDR3nt: TGTGCCAGCTCACGGTTGACTAGCGGGGTATCTACCTACGAGCAGTACTTC

abundance: NA
d_gene: NA
j_gene: TRBJ1-3
v_gene: TRBV7-9
CDR3aa: CASSFNPGSSGNTIYF
CDR3nt: TGTGCCAGCAGCTTCAATCCGGGAAGCTCTGGAAACACCATATATTTT

abundance: NA
d_gene: NA
j_gene: TRBJ2-2
v_gene: TRBV9
CDR3aa: CASSVQGLDTGELFF
CDR3nt: TGTGCCAGCAGCGTACAGGGGCTCGACACCGGGGAGCTGTTTTTT

abundance: few
d_gene: TRBD1
j_gene: TRBJ1-2
v_gene: TRBV5-4
CDR3aa: CASSLGQAGYTF
CDR3nt: TGTGCCAGCAGCCTAGGACAGGCTGGCTACACCTTC

abundance: NA
d_gene: NA
j_gene: TRBJ2-1
v_gene: TRBV5-1
CDR3aa: CASSGGPQAANNEQFF
CDR3nt: TGCGCCAGCAGCGGGGGCCCGCAGGCCGCCAACAATGAGCAGTTCTTC

abundance: NA
d_gene: NA
j_gene: TRBJ1-4
v_gene: TRBV4-1
CDR3aa: CASSQPDRVNEKLFF
CDR3nt: TGCGCCAGCAGCCAACCGGATAGGGTTAATGAAAAACTGTTTTTT

abundance: NA
d_gene: TRBD1
j_gene: TRBJ2-7
v_gene: TRBV6-5
CDR3aa: CASTGQVGYEQYF
CDR3nt: TGTGCCAGCACCGGACAGGTTGGCTACGAGCAGTACTTC

abundance: few
d_gene: NA
j_gene: TRBJ2-5
v_gene: TRBV30
CDR3aa: CAWGPVQETQYF
CDR3nt: TGTGCCTGGGGCCCCGTTCAAGAGACCCAGTACTTC

abundance: NA
d_gene: TRBD1
j_gene: TRBJ1-6
v_gene: TRBV5-6
CDR3aa: CASSPNRGTNNSPLHF
CDR3nt: TGTGCCAGCAGCCCCAACAGGGGCACTAATAATTCACCCCTCCACTTT

abundance: NA
d_gene: NA
j_gene: TRBJ1-6
v_gene: TRBV20-1
CDR3aa: CSAGGDSPLHF
CDR3nt: TGCAGTGCTGGGGGGGATTCACCCCTCCACTTT

abundance: few
d_gene: NA
j_gene: TRBJ2-7
v_gene: TRBV11-2
CDR3aa: CASSFTTLYEQYF
CDR3nt: TGTGCCAGCAGCTTCACAACACTCTACGAGCAGTACTTC

abundance: NA
d_gene: TRBD1
j_gene: TRBJ1-2
v_gene: TRBV7-9
CDR3aa: CASSFGQGLNGYTF
CDR3nt: TGTGCCAGCAGCTTTGGACAGGGGCTGAATGGCTACACCTTC

abundance: NA
d_gene: TRBD1
j_gene: TRBJ2-1
v_gene: TRBV14
CDR3aa: CASSQNRGRWFF
CDR3nt: TGTGCCAGCAGCCAAAACAGGGGGCGCTGGTTCTTC